This passage covers 5 T cell receptor beta chains from one sample sequenced in a study of cytomegalovirus exposure and HLA in healthy donors. PCR employed 60 Vbeta and 13 Jbeta primers. Measured with immunoSEQ multiplex PCR; TCRdb has only the in-frame clones, and not every one. The sample consists of approximately 170,000 clones, roughly four fifths of them appearing once. Sequencing was carried out using PBMCs. The receptors here all came from a woman in her thirties in good health and CMV-seropositive.

The rearrangement joins TRBV5-5 to TRBJ2-1; TRBD1 is a possible D gene (6 bases). The V end was cut by 3 bases, the J end by 15 bases, with 16 bases between. Germline values: CDR1 SGHKS, CDR2 YYEKEE (reference sequence). This CDR3 comprises 12 residues. The CDR3 DNA reads TGTGCCAGCAGCTCGATGACAGGTTCCCTGTTCTTC. It encodes CASSSMTGSLFF.

The chain combines TRBV5-4 with TRBJ2-3; 10 bases align to TRBD2. J lost 6 bases, V lost 2 bases, and 6 bases had no gene match. The CDR3 runs 15 residues. CDR1 is SGHNT, CDR2 YYREEE, per germline (reference sequence). CDR3 residues: CASSFGASGGDTQYF. In nucleotides, the CDR3 is TGTGCCAGCAGCTTCGGGGCTAGCGGGGGTGATACGCAGTATTTT.

This chain uses TRBV13 with TRBJ2-5; TRBD1 matches 9 bases. The CDR3 contains 17 residues. Germline values: CDR1 PRHDT, CDR2 FYEKMQ (reference sequence). The ends lost 5 bases at V and 2 bases at J; junction bases unmatched: 12. The CDR3 is CASSKRAGTGKQETQYF. CDR3 in DNA: TGTGCCAGCAGCAAGAGGGCCGGGACAGGGAAACAAGAGACCCAGTACTTC.

The rearrangement links TRBV19 to TRBJ1-1; 7 nucleotides line up with TRBD1. The CDR3 loop spans 14 amino acids. Germline loops: CDR1 LNHDA, CDR2 SQIVND (reference sequence). Losses at the gene ends were 9 bases for V and 3 bases for J; bases not matched to a gene: 10. The CDR3 loop is CASTPRQGDTEAFF. The CDR3 DNA is TGTGCCAGCACCCCTAGACAGGGAGACACTGAAGCTTTCTTT. Supplemented by reference TRBV19 and TRBJ1-1, the full variable domain reads DGGITQSPKYLFRKEGQNVTLSCEQNLNHDAMYWYRQDPGQGLRLIYYSQIVNDFQKGDIAEGYSVSREKKESFPLTVTSAQKNPTAFYLCASTPRQGDTEAFFGQGTRLTVV.

V usage is TRBV13 and J usage is TRBJ2-7; TRBD2 aligns across 8 bases. CDR3 length: 15 residues. The junction had 6 bases not matched to a gene; V was cut back by 2 bases and J by 3 bases. Germline V gives CDR1 PRHDT, CDR2 FYEKMQ (reference sequence). Here the CDR3 reads CASSLTGGPNYEQYF. The CDR3, as DNA: TGTGCCAGCAGCTTAACGGGAGGGCCGAACTACGAGCAGTACTTC. Together with reference TRBV13 and TRBJ2-7, the CDR3 gives the full variable domain: AAGVIQSPRHLIKEKRETATLKCYPIPRHDTVYWYQQGPGQDPQFLISFYEKMQSDKGSIPDRFSAQQFSDYHSELNMSSLELGDSALYFCASSLTGGPNYEQYFGPGTRLTVT.